This entry features one TCR beta chain sequence. No antigen is known for it. Deletions cut 2 bases from V and 2 bases from J, with 14 bases between. The CDR3 consists of 15 residues. Germline V gives CDR1 SGHDT, CDR2 YYEEEE. Generated by immunoSEQ multiplex PCR, the TCRdb table keeps only in-frame clones and is missing some. The repertoire holds about 180,000 clones, with approximately 94% as singletons. The data derive from a study of T cell responses to AZD1222 COVID-19 vaccine. Study as a whole: The study pooled second doses at about 4 or about 12 weeks. Study-level findings and limits: At study baseline, merely more than 5 AZD1222 recipients were seropositive. Unmutated variant regions reportedly attract nearly half of all spike-specific TCRs. White British donors predominated, females outnumbered males, and clonal diversity was possibly underestimated.

This chain connects TRBV5-6 to TRBJ2-7; the D is unclear. Sequencing was performed on peripheral blood, taken on day 0 of AZD1222 vaccination. The receptor's source is an adult in good health. Here the CDR3 reads CASSFPGNTAYEQYF. In DNA form, the CDR3 reads TGTGCCAGCAGCTTTCCCGGAAACACCGCCTACGAGCAGTACTTC.